What follows are 27 T cell receptor beta chains derived from one specimen sequenced in a study of Ad26.COV2.S vaccination and SARS-CoV-2 variants. Profiled with immunoSEQ multiplex PCR; TCRdb holds only in-frame clones, not every one. The table includes hundreds of thousands of clones, about 90% detected once. The treatment was: roughly 19 received Ad26.COV2.S at low or high dose, single or two shots; five or six received placebo; per-sample allocation not given. Vaccine and placebo recipients were sampled on day 63 after the first injection. The sequencing here drew on peripheral blood, taken in a trial of Ad26.COV2.S vaccine versus placebo. The receptors come from a person between 18 and 65 years old who received the Ad26.COV2.S COVID-19 vaccine or a placebo.

CDR3 sequence (DNA): TGTGCCAGCAGTTTGGAGGGGGGCCTCGAGCAGTACTTC. This sequence encodes CASSLEGGLEQYF. This sequence joins TRBV12-3 or TRBV12-4 and TRBJ2-7; TRBD1 or TRBD2 may be the D gene (6 bases each). The CDR3 is 13 residues long. V lost 3 bases and J 6 bases, leaving 12 bases between the germline ends.

The chain combines TRBV4-1 with TRBJ1-6; the D gene is possibly TRBD1 (6 bases). This CDR3 has 15 amino acids. Germline V CDR1 and CDR2: MGHRA, YSYEKL. V lost 0 bases and J 4 bases, leaving 7 bases between the germline ends. The CDR3 DNA reads TGCGCCAGCAGCCAAGAGCAGGGGTATAATTCACCCCTCCACTTT. This gives the protein CASSQEQGYNSPLHF.

The J gene is TRBJ2-5, the V gene TRBV24-1; 8 bases map to TRBD2. Germline assignment: CDR1 KGHDR and CDR2 SFDVKD. The ends lost 3 bases at V and 5 bases at J; junction bases unmatched: 7. The CDR3 runs to 15 residues. The CDR3 loop reads CATSDPAGGPETQYF. The CDR3 region has the DNA TGTGCCACCAGTGATCCGGCGGGGGGCCCGGAGACCCAGTACTTC.

The J gene is TRBJ1-4, the V gene TRBV4-2; possible D gene TRBD1, 5 bases. Germline loops: CDR1 LGHNA, CDR2 YNFKEQ. V dropped 7 bases and J dropped 7 bases, with 22 bases sitting between them. The CDR3 is 16 residues long. CDR3 loop: CASTQDTTRKGEKLFF. Written as DNA, the CDR3 is TGTGCCAGCACTCAGGACACGACCCGGAAGGGTGAAAAACTGTTTTTT.

The chain recombines TRBV4-1 with TRBJ2-2, with D perhaps TRBD1 (5 bases). CDR1 is MGHRA, CDR2 YSYEKL, per germline. The CDR3 sequence is 15 residues long. Trimming removed 4 bases at V and 6 bases at J, with 15 bases between. Written as DNA, the CDR3 is TGCGCCAGCAGCCGACCATGGACACGGGCCGGGGAGCTGTTTTTT. As protein: CASSRPWTRAGELFF.

This sequence joins TRBV7-6 and TRBJ1-1; TRBD1 matches 8 bases. The CDR3 contains 14 residues. The V and J ends lost 2 bases and 4 bases, in that order; junction bases with no gene match: 3. Germline assignment: CDR1 SGHVS and CDR2 FNYEAQ. The CDR3 DNA sequence: TGTGCCAGCAGCTTACAGGGGGCAGGCACTGAAGCTTTCTTT. This encodes CASSLQGAGTEAFF.

The rearrangement links TRBV29-1 to TRBJ2-2, with no clear D. Trimming took off 0 bases at V and 1 base at J, with 6 bases between the two ends. Germline CDR1 reads SQVTM; CDR2 reads ANQGSEA. This CDR3 comprises 14 residues. The CDR3: CSVEDRKNTGELFF. For the CDR3, the DNA is TGCAGCGTTGAAGATCGGAAGAACACCGGGGAGCTGTTTTTT.

This rearrangement joins TRBV3-1 (or the pseudogene TRBV3-2) to TRBJ2-1, with D uncertain. Per germline, CDR1 LGHDT and CDR2 YNNKEL (reference sequence). Trimming removed 2 bases at V and 7 bases at J, with 12 bases between. CDR3 length equals 14 residues. The CDR3 DNA reads TGTGCCAGCAGCCAAAGTCACTTCGGGAATGAGCAGTTCTTC. The encoded protein is CASSQSHFGNEQFF.

This chain links TRBV30 with TRBJ1-6; no clear D. The CDR3 loop spans 16 amino acids. V was pared by 3 bases and J by 6 bases, with 18 bases between. Germline loops: CDR1 GTSNPN, CDR2 SVGIG (reference sequence). CDR3 amino acids: CAWRSREPWLNSPLHF. Written as DNA, the CDR3 is TGTGCCTGGAGGTCACGAGAGCCCTGGCTTAATTCACCCCTCCACTTT.

The CDR3 spells CASRHDRGGETEAFF. The CDR3 DNA reads as TGTGCCAGCAGACATGACAGGGGAGGAGAGACTGAAGCTTTCTTT. This chain uses TRBV5-6 with TRBJ1-1; the match to TRBD1 covers 8 bases. The CDR3 has 15 residues. The V gene end was trimmed by 5 bases and the J gene end by 5 bases; junction bases not matched to a gene: 11. Looked up from germline, CDR1 is SGHDT and CDR2 is YYEEEE. Variable domain in full (rest from reference TRBV5-6 and TRBJ1-1): DAGVTQSPTHLIKTRGQQVTLRCSPKSGHDTVSWYQQALGQGPQFIFQYYEEEERQRGNFPDRFSGHQFPNYSSELNVNALLLGDSALYLCASRHDRGGETEAFFGQGTRLTVV.

The chain combines TRBV5-6 with TRBJ1-4, with D hard to call. Germline-derived CDR1 and CDR2 are SGHDT and YYEEEE. V lost 1 base to trimming and J lost 7 bases, with 5 bases between them. There are 12 residues in the CDR3. This chain's CDR3 is CASSLWGEKLFF. For the CDR3, the DNA is TGTGCCAGCAGCTTGTGGGGTGAAAAACTGTTTTTT.

This clone has just one count. V usage is TRBV29-1 and J usage is TRBJ2-3; D may match TRBD1 or TRBD2 (5 bases each). Trimming shortened V by 0 bases and J by 1 base, and 8 bases separated the two germline ends. Germline assignment: CDR1 SQVTM and CDR2 ANQGSEA. The CDR3 consists of 14 residues. The CDR3 coding sequence is TGCAGCGTTGAAGATCCGGGACGCACAGATACGCAGTATTTT. Encoded protein: CSVEDPGRTDTQYF.

The J gene is TRBJ1-2, the V gene TRBV6-5, with unresolved D. The CDR3 loop spans 14 amino acids. V lost 0 bases and J lost 8, with 13 bases in between. Germline V gene lookup returns CDR1 MNHEY and CDR2 SVGAGI. Written as DNA, the CDR3 is TGTGCCAGCAGTTACTCCTACTCAAAGCGGGGCTACACCTTC. Amino acid sequence: CASSYSYSKRGYTF.

This chain links TRBV6-5 with TRBJ2-1, with D perhaps being TRBD1 or TRBD2 (6 bases each). Trimming stripped 5 bases from V and 3 bases from J, with 14 bases between. CDR3 size: 15 residues. The V gene's germline CDR1 is MNHEY and CDR2 SVGAGI. In DNA, the CDR3 is TGTGCCAGCAGTCAAACAGGGAGGTTCTACAATGAGCAGTTCTTC. Translation: CASSQTGRFYNEQFF.

J is TRBJ2-7 and V is TRBV5-6; possibly TRBD1 for D (5 bases). The CDR3 extends over 13 amino acids. Per germline, CDR1 SGHDT and CDR2 YYEEEE. V lost 0 bases, J lost 5 bases, and 9 bases lay in between. CDR3 amino acids: CASSLAGPNEQYF. The CDR3 DNA is TGTGCCAGCAGCTTGGCAGGGCCCAACGAGCAGTACTTC.

The V and J genes are TRBV10-3 and TRBJ2-3; TRBD2 agrees at 10 bases. Germline V gene sequence: CDR1 ENHRY, CDR2 SYGVKD. V lost 6 bases to trimming and J lost 1 base; unmatched junction nucleotides: 10. The CDR3 contains 17 residues. Here the CDR3 reads CAIRWGSGRAGTDTQYF. Here the CDR3 DNA reads TGTGCCATCAGGTGGGGGAGCGGGAGGGCGGGCACAGATACGCAGTATTTT.

This chain links TRBV4-3 with TRBJ2-3, with D unclear. Per the germline V gene, CDR1 is LGHNA and CDR2 is YSLEER. Trimming stripped 1 base from V and 1 base from J, with 15 bases between. CDR3 length: 17 amino acids. CDR3 DNA sequence: TGCGCCAGCAGCCAAGGTTGGCTTCTTCGAGGCACAGATACGCAGTATTTT. This gives the protein CASSQGWLLRGTDTQYF.

J is TRBJ2-1 and V is TRBV2; 8 bases match TRBD2. The junction had 3 bases not matched to a gene; V was cut back by 4 bases and J by 7 bases. The germline CDR1 and CDR2 sequences are SNHLY and FYNNEI. This CDR3 spans 13 amino acids. CDR3 sequence reads: CASSGRGENEQFF. The CDR3 DNA follows: TGTGCCAGCAGTGGGCGGGGGGAGAATGAGCAGTTCTTC.

V is TRBV5-1 and J is TRBJ2-7; 7 positions match TRBD2. J gave up 5 bases and V 2 bases, and 7 bases lay outside the gene matches. The CDR3 extends over 14 amino acids. From germline, CDR1 is SGHRS and CDR2 YFSETQ. The CDR3 nucleotides are TGCGCCAGCAGCTTCTTAGCGGGCGAAGACGAGCAGTACTTC. Its translation: CASSFLAGEDEQYF.

The chain recombines TRBV24-1 with TRBJ1-5, with D maybe TRBD1 (5 bases). CDR1 is KGHDR, CDR2 SFDVKD, per germline. V gave up 4 bases and J gave up 10 bases, with 13 bases separating them. The CDR3 is made up of 13 amino acids. CDR3 bases: TGTGCCACCAGTGAGAGGGGTCCGCAACCCCAGCATTTT. Translation gives CATSERGPQPQHF.

This chain uses TRBV27 with TRBJ1-5, with D maybe TRBD1 (5 bases). The germline V gene encodes CDR1 MNHEY and CDR2 SMNVEV (reference sequence). CDR3 length: 14 residues. The V gene lost 2 bases and the J gene lost 4 bases, with 9 bases spanning the gap. The CDR3, as DNA: TGTGCCAGCAGTTTAGAAGGGGCGAATCAGCCCCAGCATTTT. Its translation is CASSLEGANQPQHF.

The V gene is TRBV11-3, the J gene TRBJ2-7; possibly TRBD1 for D (5 bases). The CDR3 is made up of 15 amino acids. With 1 base removed from V and 5 bases from J, the gap between germline ends came to 15 bases. CDR1 and CDR2 from the germline V gene are SGHNT and YENEEA. CDR3 protein: CASSLGLQGWNEQYF. The DNA of the CDR3 is TGTGCCAGCAGCTTAGGTCTCCAGGGTTGGAACGAGCAGTACTTC. The variable domain in full, completed from reference TRBV11-3 and TRBJ2-7, reads EAGVVQSPRYKIIEKKQPVAFWCNPISGHNTLYWYLQNLGQGPELLIRYENEEAVDDSQLPKDRFSAERLKGVDSTLKIQPAELGDSAVYLCASSLGLQGWNEQYFGPGTRLTVT.

Of note for this clone: Other DNA sequences in the sample encode the same CDR3. The chain combines TRBV19 with TRBJ2-3; 7 bases line up with TRBD2. The CDR3 covers 14 residues. Germline values: CDR1 LNHDA, CDR2 SQIVND (reference sequence). The V segment lost 3 bases and the J segment 3 bases; nucleotides outside the gene matches: 3. CDR3 loop: CASSIGGGTDTQYF. The CDR3 region has the DNA TGTGCCAGTAGTATCGGGGGAGGGACAGATACGCAGTATTTT.

The V call is TRBV24-1, the J call TRBJ2-2; 9 nucleotides align to TRBD1. The CDR3 contains 17 residues. The germline CDR1 and CDR2 sequences are KGHDR and SFDVKD. V trimming: 3 bases; J trimming: 5 bases; junction bases outside the gene matches: 9. CDR3 region: CATSDATGTGRTGELFF. DNA for the CDR3: TGTGCCACCAGTGATGCCACCGGGACAGGGCGGACCGGGGAGCTGTTTTTT.

V is TRBV5-1 and J is TRBJ1-1; D remains ambiguous. V gave up 0 bases and J gave up 0 bases, with 12 bases separating them. The length of the CDR3 is 16 residues. Germline V gene data show CDR1 as SGHRS and CDR2 as YFSETQ. For the CDR3, the DNA is TGCGCCAGCAGCTTGGCGGCGGGGTACATGAACACTGAAGCTTTCTTT. Translated, it gives CASSLAAGYMNTEAFF.

This chain links TRBV29-1 with TRBJ2-5, with D possibly being TRBD1 or TRBD2 (6 bases each). The CDR3 is 13 amino acids. Germline V gene data show CDR1 as SQVTM and CDR2 as ANQGSEA. Trimming stripped 8 bases from V and 4 bases from J, with 17 bases between. This CDR3 reads CSFRLGGGETQYF. The CDR3 nucleotides read TGCAGCTTCCGACTGGGGGGCGGAGAGACCCAGTACTTC.

As for this clone: This could be a read error, since a much larger clone is one nucleotide away. V and J are TRBV19 and TRBJ1-4, with 7 bases identical to TRBD1. V was pared by 5 bases and J by 0 bases, with 3 bases of the junction left unmatched. Germline-derived CDR1 and CDR2 are LNHDA and SQIVND (reference sequence). This CDR3 has 15 residues. The CDR3 nucleotides read TGTGCCAGTAGTCTCGGGACAGCAACTAATGAAAAACTGTTTTTT. Its translation: CASSLGTATNEKLFF.